This paragraph covers one T cell receptor (beta chain) sequence. This entry comes from a study of blood T cell repertoires in COVID-19. For the study at large: The analysed material was cDNA or gDNA that came from T cells, B-cell-depleted T cells, or PBMCs.

In the source study's methods: Nucleated cell counts were estimated from reference gene primer amplification. Sequencing was performed with immunoSEQ multiplex PCR; in TCRdb, only in-frame clones are kept and a portion is missing. From that table come the V and J calls and clone size; the DNA was used to work out D and trimming. Of around 150,000 clones in the sample, approximately 80% were seen once. Individuals drawn from under 30 US areas were about 18 to 95 years old. Germline-derived CDR1 and CDR2 are SGHTA and FQGTGA. The CDR3 length is 15 residues. J lost 4 bases, V lost 6 bases, and 7 bases had no gene match.

This rearrangement joins TRBV7-3 to TRBJ2-1; 9 bases fit TRBD2. The clonotype originates from a man aged 40-49 years who had recovered from COVID-19. The specimen was PBMCs or T cells enriched from blood (not recorded which). CDR3 sequence (DNA): TGTGCCAGCAGTCGCACTAGCGGGCCTTACAATGAGCAGTTCTTC. It is translated as CASSRTSGPYNEQFF.